The source of this T cell receptor beta chain is a study of blood T cell repertoires in COVID-19. This clone was counted once. V dropped 4 bases and J dropped 3 bases, with 14 bases sitting between them. The germline CDR1 and CDR2 sequences are SGHKS and YYEKEE (reference sequence). This CDR3 comprises 15 residues. The table came from immunoSEQ multiplex PCR; TCRdb's copy has only in-frame clones and leaves some out. Altogether 84,000 or so clones are present, around 81% being singletons, with the ten largest covering 12%. The sequenced sample was peripheral blood. This chain uses TRBV5-5 with TRBJ1-3, with no clear D. This clonotype was sampled from a woman aged 70 to 79 with active or convalescent COVID-19. Here the CDR3 reads CASSLSRAIGNTIYF. The CDR3 coding sequence is TGTGCCAGCAGCCTTTCGCGGGCTATTGGAAACACCATATATTTT.